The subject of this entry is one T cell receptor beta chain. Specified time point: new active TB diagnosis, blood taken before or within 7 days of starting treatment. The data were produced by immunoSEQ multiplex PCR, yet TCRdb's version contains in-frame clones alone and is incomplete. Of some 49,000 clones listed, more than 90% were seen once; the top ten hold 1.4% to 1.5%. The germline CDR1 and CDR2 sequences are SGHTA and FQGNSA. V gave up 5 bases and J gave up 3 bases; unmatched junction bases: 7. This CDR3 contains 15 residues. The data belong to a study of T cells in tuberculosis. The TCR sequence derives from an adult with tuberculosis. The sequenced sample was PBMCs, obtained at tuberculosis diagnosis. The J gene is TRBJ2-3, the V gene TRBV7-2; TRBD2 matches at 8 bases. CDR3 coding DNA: TGTGCCAGCAGCAACCCGGGACTAGTAACAGATACGCAGTATTTT. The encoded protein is CASSNPGLVTDTQYF.